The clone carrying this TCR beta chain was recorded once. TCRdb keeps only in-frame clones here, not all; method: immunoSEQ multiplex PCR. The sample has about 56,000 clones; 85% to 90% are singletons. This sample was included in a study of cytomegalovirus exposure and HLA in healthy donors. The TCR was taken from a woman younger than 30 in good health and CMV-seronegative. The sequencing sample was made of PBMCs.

The CDR3 DNA reads TGTGCCAGCAGCGTTCTCCAGGGGGCGCAGGCAGATACGCAGTATTTT. Amino acid sequence: CASSVLQGAQADTQYF. The genes are TRBV9 and TRBJ2-3; 8 nucleotides line up with TRBD1. J was trimmed by 4 bases and V by 2 bases; bases with no gene match: 9. Germline CDR1 is SGDLS and CDR2 is YYNGEE. The CDR3 covers 16 residues.